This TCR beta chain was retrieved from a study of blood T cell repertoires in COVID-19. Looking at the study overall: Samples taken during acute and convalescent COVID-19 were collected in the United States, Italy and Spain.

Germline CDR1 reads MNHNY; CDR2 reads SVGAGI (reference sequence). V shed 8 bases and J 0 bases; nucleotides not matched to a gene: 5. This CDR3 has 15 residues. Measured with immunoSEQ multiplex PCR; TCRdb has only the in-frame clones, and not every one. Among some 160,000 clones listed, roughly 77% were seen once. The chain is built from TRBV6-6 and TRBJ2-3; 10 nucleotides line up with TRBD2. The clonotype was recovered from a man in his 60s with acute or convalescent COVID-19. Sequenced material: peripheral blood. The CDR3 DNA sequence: TGTGCCAGCTGGGGACTAGCGACCAGCACAGATACGCAGTATTTT. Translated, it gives CASWGLATSTDTQYF.